Each of the 15 T cell receptor beta chains below was sequenced from the same sample in a study of blood T cell repertoires in COVID-19. Clones were read by immunoSEQ multiplex PCR, and TCRdb kept only the in-frame ones, dropping some. The data hold around 99,000 clones, with approximately 88% observed a single time. Specimen: peripheral blood. The receptor set was obtained from a middle-aged man with active or convalescent COVID-19.

The V call is TRBV5-1, the J call TRBJ2-2; a possible D gene is TRBD1 (5 bases). The germline gives CDR1 SGHRS, CDR2 YFSETQ. Trimming took 1 base from V and 0 from J, leaving 7 bases between them. The CDR3 is 15 amino acids. This CDR3 reads CASSLLQANTGELFF. CDR3 DNA sequence: TGCGCCAGCAGCTTGTTACAGGCGAACACCGGGGAGCTGTTTTTT.

The J gene is TRBJ2-7, the V gene TRBV5-1, with 7 positions matching TRBD2. V shed 0 bases, J shed 3 bases, and the junction held 6 bases outside the gene matches. Germline V gene lookup returns CDR1 SGHRS and CDR2 YFSETQ. The CDR3 loop spans 15 amino acids. CDR3 sequence reads: CASSLAATSIYEQYF. The CDR3 region has the DNA TGCGCCAGCAGCTTGGCCGCGACTAGCATCTACGAGCAGTACTTC. Full variable domain (missing parts from reference TRBV5-1 and TRBJ2-7): KAGVTQTPRYLIKTRGQQVTLSCSPISGHRSVSWYQQTPGQGLQFLFEYFSETQRNKGNFPGRFSGRQFSNSRSEMNVSTLELGDSALYLCASSLAATSIYEQYFGPGTRLTVT.

This clone occurred once. The rearrangement joins TRBV19 to TRBJ2-3; 9 bases are shared with TRBD2. The ends lost 7 bases at V and 6 bases at J; junction bases unmatched: 17. This CDR3 spans 17 amino acids. The germline V gene has CDR1 LNHDA and CDR2 SQIVND (reference sequence). CDR3 nucleotides: TGTGCCAGTACCGACTATAATGGCGGGAGGGTAGTTGATACGCAGTATTTT. It yields the protein CASTDYNGGRVVDTQYF.

The chain has TRBV3-1 (or the pseudogene TRBV3-2) and TRBJ2-1; 10 nucleotides line up with TRBD2. V dropped 3 bases and J dropped 8; count of bases not matched to a gene: 7. Germline V lookup: CDR1 LGHDT, CDR2 YNNKEL (reference sequence). This CDR3 region has 15 residues. The chain's CDR3 is CASSHSSGSTDEQFF. CDR3 in DNA: TGTGCCAGCAGCCACTCTAGCGGGAGTACCGATGAGCAGTTCTTC.

The CDR3 nucleotides are TGTGCCAGCAGTGCCACGGGACAGGGCACCGGGGAGCTGTTTTTT. Translation gives CASSATGQGTGELFF. The chain couples TRBV9 to TRBJ2-2; 9 positions match TRBD1. The CDR3 extends over 15 amino acids. V lost 5 bases, J lost 4 bases, and 6 bases stayed unmatched. CDR1 is SGDLS and CDR2 is YYNGEE in the germline V gene.

V and J are TRBV4-1 and TRBJ2-3, with 7 bases identical to TRBD1. V was clipped by 3 bases and J by 3 bases; unmatched bases: 12. Germline loops: CDR1 MGHRA, CDR2 YSYEKL. The length of the CDR3 is 17 residues. The CDR3 DNA sequence: TGCGCCAGCAGCCAGAGGGGCCGTCGACAGGGAACAGATACGCAGTATTTT. It codes for CASSQRGRRQGTDTQYF.

The V and J genes are TRBV2 and TRBJ2-7; 7 nucleotides agree with TRBD1. Germline V gene sequence: CDR1 SNHLY, CDR2 FYNNEI. The CDR3 length is 15 residues. J gave up 3 bases and V 3 bases, and 8 bases lay outside the gene matches. The CDR3 here is CASSDRQGTGYEQYF. CDR3 in DNA: TGTGCCAGCAGTGATAGACAGGGTACGGGCTACGAGCAGTACTTC.

The chain employs TRBV28 and TRBJ2-3, with 9 bases aligning to TRBD1. The CDR3 extends over 17 amino acids. The germline V gene has CDR1 MDHEN and CDR2 SYDVKM. Unmatched junction bases numbered 8, after V lost 4 bases and J lost 0 bases. CDR3 sequence (DNA): TGTGCCAGCAGTTGGGGACAGGGCGCCTCTAGCACAGATACGCAGTATTTT. This sequence encodes CASSWGQGASSTDTQYF.

The chain uses TRBV19 and TRBJ2-1; 11 positions match TRBD2. Germline CDR1 LNHDA, CDR2 SQIVND (reference sequence). CDR3 size: 16 residues. The junction had 6 bases not matched to a gene; V was cut back by 5 bases and J by 3 bases. CDR3 in DNA: TGTGCCAGTAGTCACGTAGCGGGGGGGGACTACAATGAGCAGTTCTTC. It yields the protein CASSHVAGGDYNEQFF.

The J gene is TRBJ2-7, the V gene TRBV27; TRBD2 aligns across 7 bases. The CDR3 has 13 residues. CDR1 is MNHEY, CDR2 SMNVEV, per germline (reference sequence). With V trimmed by 4 bases and J by 5 bases, 5 bases remained unmatched. CDR3 DNA sequence: TGTGCCAGCAGTTCATGGGCGGGGGACGAGCAGTACTTC. Amino acids: CASSSWAGDEQYF.

V and J are TRBV24-1 and TRBJ2-6; 12 bases fit TRBD2. With 10 bases clipped from V and 2 bases from J, the junction kept 11 bases outside the gene matches. The CDR3 is made up of 18 amino acids. Per the germline V gene, CDR1 is KGHDR and CDR2 is SFDVKD. The CDR3 nucleotides are TGTGCCACGAAAGGGACTAGCGGGTGGGAGCCTGGGGCCAACGTCCTGACTTTC. Its protein is CATKGTSGWEPGANVLTF.

In its sample, this clone was seen once. The J gene is TRBJ1-3, the V gene TRBV7-8, with D unclear. This CDR3 has 15 amino acids. V shed 0 bases and J shed 0 bases, with 6 bases lying between them. CDR1 and CDR2 from the germline V gene are SGHVS and FQNEAQ. The CDR3 spells CASSLAGSSGNTIYF. For the CDR3, the DNA is TGTGCCAGCAGCTTAGCGGGCTCCTCTGGAAACACCATATATTTT.

V and J are TRBV5-5 and TRBJ2-2; 8 bases fit TRBD1. The CDR3 is 15 amino acids. J gave up 7 bases and V 4 bases, and 9 bases lay outside the gene matches. Germline-derived CDR1 and CDR2 are SGHKS and YYEKEE (reference sequence). DNA for the CDR3: TGTGCCAGCAGCCAGGGACAGGTGGCCGGCGGGGAGCTGTTTTTT. Residues: CASSQGQVAGGELFF. Drawing the rest from reference TRBV5-5 and TRBJ2-2, the complete variable domain is DAGVTQSPTHLIKTRGQQVTLRCSPISGHKSVSWYQQVLGQGPQFIFQYYEKEERGRGNFPDRFSARQFPNYSSELNVNALLLGDSALYLCASSQGQVAGGELFFGEGSRLTVL.

Here the CDR3 reads CASSSQVYEQYF. Written as DNA, the CDR3 is TGTGCCAGCAGTTCACAGGTCTACGAGCAGTACTTC. This sequence joins TRBV28 and TRBJ2-7; D possibly corresponds to TRBD1 (5 bases). CDR1 is MDHEN, CDR2 SYDVKM, per germline. V was cut by 4 bases and J by 3 bases, with 7 bases left in between. The CDR3 extends over 12 amino acids.

This chain uses TRBV29-1 with TRBJ2-1; D is perhaps TRBD1 (7 bases). CDR3 size: 13 residues. CDR1 is SQVTM and CDR2 is ANQGSEA in the germline V gene. As DNA, the CDR3 is TGCCTCGCCGGGGGACAGACGTACAATGAGCAGTTCTTC. It yields the protein CLAGGQTYNEQFF.